The present TCR beta chain was sequenced within a study of identical twins. General study findings and limits: Invariant cells of the MAIT and iNKT types might have partly distorted the zero-insertion analyses. In monozygotic twins, models underestimated the sharing of out-of-frame TCR alpha.

In regard to this clonotype: The antigen remains unidentified.

The CDR3 runs 16 residues. Germline V CDR1 and CDR2: SEHNR, FQNEAQ (reference sequence). Unmatched junction bases numbered 5, after V lost 2 bases and J lost 0 bases. Template switching added a universal primer site; cDNA carried unique molecular identifiers. TCRdb reprocessed the 5' RACE reads with MiXCR, giving one entry per CDR3 protein. In the table there are some 900,000 distinct CDR3 sequences, over 9% of which are singletons. The sample was also reused in another study, on yellow fever vaccine responses in identical twins.

Material for sequencing was PBMCs. The clonotype comes from a woman aged 18-35 years in good health. The chain combines TRBV7-9 with TRBJ2-3; 7 bases are shared with TRBD1. The CDR3 nucleotides read TGTGCCAGCAGCTTAATTTCGGGACAGAGCACAGATACGCAGTATTTT. It yields the protein CASSLISGQSTDTQYF.